This TCR beta chain stems from a study of blood T cell repertoires in COVID-19 (dated by TCRdb to 2018 to 2021). Some background on the complete study: The collaborator samples originated in the United States, Italy and Spain and spanned the acute and convalescent phases of COVID-19. The material from the prospective study consisted of cDNA or gDNA derived from T cells, B-cell-depleted T cells, or PBMCs. The dataset comprised deeply sampled blood TCRbeta repertoires from subjects exposed to, actively infected with, or recovered from COVID-19. The repertoires were released in a freely available public database meant as a resource for research on the immune response to SARS-CoV-2. The samples were drawn from two sources: the first 160 participants of the ongoing ImmuneRACE study, and over 1,000 subjects contributed by 6 global collaborators. Nearly every sample came with metadata listing a de-identified subject ID, COVID-19 status, age in years and sex. Where HLA class I and class II types were available, the types were taken from metadata supplied by the sample provider, not from assay-based typing.

The CDR3 goes from the cysteine to the phenylalanine over 12 residues. Only the CDR3 region is kept as DNA, spanning 36 bases read in frame from base 1. At the junction V is shortened by 2 bases and J by 4 bases, with 5 bases in between. Whole blood was collected in K2EDTA tubes by collaborating institutions according to the institutions' own protocols. For TCRbeta analysis, collaborator samples were shipped as frozen whole blood, as isolated PBMCs, or as DNA extracted from either sample type. The immunoSEQ Assay, a bias-controlled multiplex PCR, was used to amplify TCRbeta CDR3 regions from genomic DNA. Per the authors' processing: The number of nucleated cells in each sample was estimated by amplification of reference gene primers within the assay. Sequence reads were collapsed and filtered to measure the absolute abundance of every unique TCRbeta CDR3 rearrangement. For each sample, productive Simpson clonality was calculated by taking the square root of Simpson's diversity index across productive rearrangements. TCRdb provides this immuneACCESS table in a form limited to in-frame rearrangements. Some clones are lacking; in checked studies, under half of them reflect an unresolved V gene, and why the rest are absent is not known. From that table come the V and J calls and clone size; the DNA was used to work out D and trimming. A total of 250,000 to 350,000 clones appear in this sample, about 83% of them only once. About 1.6% of the sample rests with the top ten.

Regarding this clone: Its antigen is still unknown. The input lacks base qualities; no much larger clone sits a single base away.

General study outcomes and caveats: The amount of clinical and demographic metadata varied by source and participant and was provided uncurated.

The chain joins TRBV12-3 or TRBV12-4 to TRBJ2-5; no confident D gene assignment can be made. Sequencing input: peripheral blood. This TCR derives from a woman aged 45-65 years with acute or convalescent COVID-19. The CDR3 region has the sequence CASSLSVETQYF. The nucleotide sequence reads as follows: TGTGCCAGCAGTTTATCTGTAGAGACCCAGTACTTC.